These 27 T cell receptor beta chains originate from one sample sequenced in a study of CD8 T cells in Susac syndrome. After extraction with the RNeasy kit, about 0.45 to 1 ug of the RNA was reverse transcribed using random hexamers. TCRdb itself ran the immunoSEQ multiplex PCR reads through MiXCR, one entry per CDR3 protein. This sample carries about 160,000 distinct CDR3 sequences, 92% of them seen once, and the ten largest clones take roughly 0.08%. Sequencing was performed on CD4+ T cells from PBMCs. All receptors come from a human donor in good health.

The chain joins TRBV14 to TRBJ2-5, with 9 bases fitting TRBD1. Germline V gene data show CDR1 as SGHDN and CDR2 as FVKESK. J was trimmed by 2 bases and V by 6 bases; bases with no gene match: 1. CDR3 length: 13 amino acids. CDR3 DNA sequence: TGTGCCAGCAGGGGACAGGGACAAGAGACCCAGTACTTC. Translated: CASRGQGQETQYF. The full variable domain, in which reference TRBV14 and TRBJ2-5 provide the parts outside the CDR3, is EAGVTQFPSHSVIEKGQTVTLRCDPISGHDNLYWYRRVMGKEIKFLLHFVKESKQDESGMPNNRFLAERTGGTYSTLKVQPAELEDSGVYFCASRGQGQETQYFGPGTRLLVL.

The CDR3 loop reads CASSQDRAGKKTQYF. CDR3 DNA sequence: TGTGCCAGCAGCCAAGATCGGGCAGGAAAAAAGACCCAGTACTTC. The V and J genes are TRBV3-1 and TRBJ2-5; D unresolved. Trimming left V 0 bases short and J 6 bases short, with 14 bases between. From germline, CDR1 is LGHDT and CDR2 YNNKEL (reference sequence). The CDR3 contains 15 residues.

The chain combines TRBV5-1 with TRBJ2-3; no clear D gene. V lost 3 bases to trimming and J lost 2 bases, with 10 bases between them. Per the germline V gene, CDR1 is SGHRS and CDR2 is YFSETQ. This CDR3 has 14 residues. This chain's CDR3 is CASSSGRITDTQYF. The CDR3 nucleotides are TGCGCCAGCAGCTCTGGACGGATCACAGATACGCAGTATTTT.

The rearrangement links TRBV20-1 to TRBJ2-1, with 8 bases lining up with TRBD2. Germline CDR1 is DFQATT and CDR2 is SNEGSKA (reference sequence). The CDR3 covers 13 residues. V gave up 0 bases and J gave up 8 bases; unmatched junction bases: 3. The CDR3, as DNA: TGCAGTGCTAGAGAAAGCGGGAGCCATGAGCAGTTCTTC. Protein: CSARESGSHEQFF.

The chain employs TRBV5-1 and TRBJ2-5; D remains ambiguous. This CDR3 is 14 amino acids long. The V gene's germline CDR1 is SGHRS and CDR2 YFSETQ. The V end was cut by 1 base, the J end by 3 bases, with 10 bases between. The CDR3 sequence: CASSLSPSEETQYF. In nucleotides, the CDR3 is TGCGCCAGCAGCTTGTCCCCCTCTGAAGAGACCCAGTACTTC.

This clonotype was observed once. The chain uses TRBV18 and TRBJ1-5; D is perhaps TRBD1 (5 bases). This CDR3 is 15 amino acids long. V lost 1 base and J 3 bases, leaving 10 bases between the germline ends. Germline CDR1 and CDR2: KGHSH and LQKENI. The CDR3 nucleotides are TGTGCCAGCTCACCACAGAGGGACGACAATCAGCCCCAGCATTTT. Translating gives CASSPQRDDNQPQHF.

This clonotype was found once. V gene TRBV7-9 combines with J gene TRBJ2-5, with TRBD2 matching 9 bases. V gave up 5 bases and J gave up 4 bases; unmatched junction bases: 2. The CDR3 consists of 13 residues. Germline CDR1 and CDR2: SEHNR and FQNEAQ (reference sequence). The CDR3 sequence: CASSVTSGETQYF. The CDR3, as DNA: TGTGCCAGCAGCGTGACTAGCGGAGAGACCCAGTACTTC.

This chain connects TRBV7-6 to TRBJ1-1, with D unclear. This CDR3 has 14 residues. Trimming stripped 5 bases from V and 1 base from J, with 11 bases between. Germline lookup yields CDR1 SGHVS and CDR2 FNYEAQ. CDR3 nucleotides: TGTGCCAGCAGCCCCCGGCGGACGAACACTGAAGCTTTCTTT. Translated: CASSPRRTNTEAFF.

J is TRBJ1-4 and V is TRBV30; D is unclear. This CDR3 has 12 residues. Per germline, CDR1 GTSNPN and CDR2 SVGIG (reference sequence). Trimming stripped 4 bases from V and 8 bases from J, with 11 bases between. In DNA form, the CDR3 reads TGTGCCTGGATGGCGTGGGGAGAAAAACTGTTTTTT. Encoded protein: CAWMAWGEKLFF.

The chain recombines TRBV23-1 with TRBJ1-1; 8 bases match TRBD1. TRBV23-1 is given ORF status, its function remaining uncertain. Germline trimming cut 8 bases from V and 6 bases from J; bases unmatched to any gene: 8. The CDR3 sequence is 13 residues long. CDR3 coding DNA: TGCGCCAGCCCAAGGACAGGGTATCCTGAAGCTTTCTTT. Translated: CASPRTGYPEAFF.

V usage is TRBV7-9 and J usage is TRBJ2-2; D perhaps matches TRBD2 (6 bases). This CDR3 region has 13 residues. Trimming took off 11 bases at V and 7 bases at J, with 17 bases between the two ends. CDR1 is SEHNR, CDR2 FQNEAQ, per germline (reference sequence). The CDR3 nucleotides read TGTGCCCTAAGACCCGGGAGTATCGGGGAGCTGTTTTTT. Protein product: CALRPGSIGELFF.

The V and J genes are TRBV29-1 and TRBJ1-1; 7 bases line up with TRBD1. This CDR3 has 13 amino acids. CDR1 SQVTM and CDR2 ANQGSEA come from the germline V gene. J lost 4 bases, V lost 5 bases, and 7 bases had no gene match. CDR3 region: CSVSRGGLTEAFF. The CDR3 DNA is TGCAGCGTTAGCCGAGGGGGCCTCACTGAAGCTTTCTTT.

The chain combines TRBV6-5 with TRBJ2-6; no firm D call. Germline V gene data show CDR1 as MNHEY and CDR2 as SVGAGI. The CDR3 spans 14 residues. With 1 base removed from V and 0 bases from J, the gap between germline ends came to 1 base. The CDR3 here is CASSYYSGANVLTF. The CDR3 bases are TGTGCCAGCAGTTACTACTCTGGGGCCAACGTCCTGACTTTC.

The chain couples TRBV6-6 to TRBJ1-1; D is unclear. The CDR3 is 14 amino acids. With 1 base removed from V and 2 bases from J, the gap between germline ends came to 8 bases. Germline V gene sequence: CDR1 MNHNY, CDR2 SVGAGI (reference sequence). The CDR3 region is CASSYYSSNTEAFF. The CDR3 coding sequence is TGTGCCAGCAGTTACTACAGCAGCAACACTGAAGCTTTCTTT.

CDR3 in amino acids: CASSFQSSGNTIYF. Written as DNA, the CDR3 is TGTGCCAGCAGTTTTCAGAGCTCTGGAAACACCATATATTTT. V gene TRBV12-3 or TRBV12-4 combines with J gene TRBJ1-3; D is unresolved. Trimming removed 3 bases at V and 0 bases at J, with 6 bases between. CDR3 length: 14 residues.

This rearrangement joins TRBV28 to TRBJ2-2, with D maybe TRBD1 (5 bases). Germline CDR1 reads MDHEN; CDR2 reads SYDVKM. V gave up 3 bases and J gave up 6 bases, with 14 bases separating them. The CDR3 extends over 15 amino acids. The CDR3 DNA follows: TGTGCCAGCAGTTTCCCGACAGCTAAGGCCGGGGAGCTGTTTTTT. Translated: CASSFPTAKAGELFF.

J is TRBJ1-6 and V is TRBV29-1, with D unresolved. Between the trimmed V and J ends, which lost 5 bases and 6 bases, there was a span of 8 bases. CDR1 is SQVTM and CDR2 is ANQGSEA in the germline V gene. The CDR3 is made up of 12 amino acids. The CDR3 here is CSVMGSNSPLHF. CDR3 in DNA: TGCAGCGTTATGGGGAGTAATTCACCCCTCCACTTT.

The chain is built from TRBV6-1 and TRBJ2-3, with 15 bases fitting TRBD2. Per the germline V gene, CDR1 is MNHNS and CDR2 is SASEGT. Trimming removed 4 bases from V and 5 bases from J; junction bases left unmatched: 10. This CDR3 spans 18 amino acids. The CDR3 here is CASSGPGLAGGRIDTQYF. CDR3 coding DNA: TGTGCCAGCAGTGGACCGGGACTAGCGGGGGGCCGGATAGATACGCAGTATTTT.

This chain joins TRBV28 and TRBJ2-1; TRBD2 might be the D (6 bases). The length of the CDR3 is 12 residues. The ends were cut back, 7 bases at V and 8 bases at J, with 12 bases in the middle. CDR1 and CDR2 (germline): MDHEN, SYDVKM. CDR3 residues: CASIQAGDEQFF. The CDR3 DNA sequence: TGTGCCAGCATCCAAGCGGGCGATGAGCAGTTCTTC.

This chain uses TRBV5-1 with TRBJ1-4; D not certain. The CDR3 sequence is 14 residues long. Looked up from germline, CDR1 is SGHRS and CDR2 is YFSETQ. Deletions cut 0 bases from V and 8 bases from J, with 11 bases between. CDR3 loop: CASSLVGLGEKLFF. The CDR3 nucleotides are TGCGCCAGCAGCTTGGTTGGACTTGGAGAAAAACTGTTTTTT. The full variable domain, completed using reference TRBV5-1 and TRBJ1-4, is KAGVTQTPRYLIKTRGQQVTLSCSPISGHRSVSWYQQTPGQGLQFLFEYFSETQRNKGNFPGRFSGRQFSNSRSEMNVSTLELGDSALYLCASSLVGLGEKLFFGSGTQLSVL.

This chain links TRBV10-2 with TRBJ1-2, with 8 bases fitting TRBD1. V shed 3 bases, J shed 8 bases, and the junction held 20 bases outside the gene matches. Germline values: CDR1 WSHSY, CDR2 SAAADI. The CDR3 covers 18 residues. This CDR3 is CASSDHHREGRGQLGYTF. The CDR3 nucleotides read TGCGCCAGCAGTGACCACCACCGAGAGGGCAGGGGGCAACTGGGCTACACCTTC.

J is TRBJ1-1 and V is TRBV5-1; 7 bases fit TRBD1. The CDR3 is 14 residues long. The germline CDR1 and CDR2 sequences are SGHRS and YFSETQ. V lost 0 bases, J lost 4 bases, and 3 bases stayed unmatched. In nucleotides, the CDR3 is TGCGCCAGCAGCTTGGACAGGGGAGGCACTGAAGCTTTCTTT. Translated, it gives CASSLDRGGTEAFF.

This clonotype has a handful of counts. The CDR3 DNA sequence: TGTGCCAGTAGTCGACAGGGGAACACTGAAGCTTTCTTT. This gives the protein CASSRQGNTEAFF. This chain connects TRBV19 to TRBJ1-1; TRBD1 aligns across 7 bases. This CDR3 has 13 residues. V gave up 5 bases and J gave up 1 base; unmatched junction bases: 1. Germline-derived CDR1 and CDR2 are LNHDA and SQIVND (reference sequence).

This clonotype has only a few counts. The CDR3 nucleotides read TGTGCCAGCTCACCTAGGACGGTTCAAGAGACCCAGTACTTC. It specifies CASSPRTVQETQYF. The chain has TRBV18 and TRBJ2-5, with D unclear. This CDR3 is 14 amino acids long. Germline CDR1 and CDR2: KGHSH and LQKENI. Trimming left V 3 bases short and J 2 bases short, with 10 bases between.

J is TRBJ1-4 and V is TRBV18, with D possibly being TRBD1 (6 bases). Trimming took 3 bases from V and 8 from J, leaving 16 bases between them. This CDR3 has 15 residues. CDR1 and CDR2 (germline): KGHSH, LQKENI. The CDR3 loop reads CASSPGTTSREKLFF. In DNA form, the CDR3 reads TGTGCCAGCTCACCGGGGACAACTTCACGGGAAAAACTGTTTTTT.

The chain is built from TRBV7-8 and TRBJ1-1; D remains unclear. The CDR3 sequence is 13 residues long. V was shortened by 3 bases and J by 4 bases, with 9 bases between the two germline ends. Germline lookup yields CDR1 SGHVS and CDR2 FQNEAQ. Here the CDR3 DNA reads TGTGCCAGCAGCTTTAATTCGGGCACTGAAGCTTTCTTT. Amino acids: CASSFNSGTEAFF.

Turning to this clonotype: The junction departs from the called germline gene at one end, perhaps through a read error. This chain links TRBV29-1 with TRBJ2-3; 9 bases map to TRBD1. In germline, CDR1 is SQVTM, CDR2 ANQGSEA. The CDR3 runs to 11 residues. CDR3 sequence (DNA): TGCAGCGGGGACAGGGTAGATACGCACTATTTT. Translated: CSGDRVDTHYF.